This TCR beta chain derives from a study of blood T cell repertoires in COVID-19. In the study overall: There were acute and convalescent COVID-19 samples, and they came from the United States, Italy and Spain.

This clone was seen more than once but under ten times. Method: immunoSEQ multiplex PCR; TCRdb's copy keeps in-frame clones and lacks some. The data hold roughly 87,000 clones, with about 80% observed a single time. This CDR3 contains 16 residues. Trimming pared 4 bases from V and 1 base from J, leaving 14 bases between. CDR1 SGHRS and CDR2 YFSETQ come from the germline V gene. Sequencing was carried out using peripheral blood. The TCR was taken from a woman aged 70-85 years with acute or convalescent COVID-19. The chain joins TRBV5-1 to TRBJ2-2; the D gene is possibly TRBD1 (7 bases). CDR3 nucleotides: TGCGCCAGCAGCCCACGCGGGACAGAGAACACCGGGGAGCTGTTTTTT. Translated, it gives CASSPRGTENTGELFF. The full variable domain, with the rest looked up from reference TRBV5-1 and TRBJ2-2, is KAGVTQTPRYLIKTRGQQVTLSCSPISGHRSVSWYQQTPGQGLQFLFEYFSETQRNKGNFPGRFSGRQFSNSRSEMNVSTLELGDSALYLCASSPRGTENTGELFFGEGSRLTVL.